The following is a T cell receptor (beta chain) sequence with its context. Its target antigen remains unknown. No base-level quality is on record; no much larger clone is a single base apart. These data originate in a study of T cell repertoires in cytomegalovirus infection (dated 2019 in TCRdb). Turning to the overall study: The peptide stimulations were aimed at well-studied HLA-B-restricted epitopes as well as recently identified HLA-C-restricted CMV epitopes, whose presentation resists viral immunomodulation. Donor HLA type was relevant to the analysis, as public TCR beta signatures indicated carriage of CMV infection together with the matching HLA type.

TCRdb records Illumina HiSeq 1500 as the sequencer. The raw public data were reprocessed by TCRdb itself: fastp quality trimming at Q25, MiXCR clonotype calling, in-frame beta chains only. Rows are unified per CDR3 protein, each entry keeping the most common DNA and genes. For this sample there are approximately 990,000 distinct CDR3 sequences; around a third appear just once. The ten largest clonotypes hold about 14% of the sample. What the authors observed across the whole study: The ex vivo response was dominated by HLA-C-restricted CMV-specific TCR beta clonotypes, which also provided the single most frequent clonotype in two of eight donors. Carriers of CMV infection plus the relevant HLA type were discriminated by the cumulative frequency of public TCR beta family members in the study cohort and in an independent roughly 380-donor cohort.

Interpreted using the paper, the treatment or condition label stands for: in vitro stimulation with specific CMV peptide epitopes to enrich CMV-specific T cells. Looking up the germline V gene yields CDR1 LGHNA and CDR2 YSLEER. Trimming takes 0 bases from V and 5 bases from J, and the germline ends sit 13 bases apart. The cysteine opens and the phenylalanine closes a CDR3 of 15 amino acids. Solely the CDR3 DNA is kept, with 45 bases framed from the first base. This clonotype was sampled from a human donor in good health (CMV status not recorded). Some clones in this sample may be carry-over from other donors' samples. The V gene is TRBV4-3 and the J gene is TRBJ2-5; the D gene assignment is perhaps TRBD1 or TRBD2, with each matching 6 bases. Sequences were derived from cultured CD8+ T cells from PBMCs, sampled from culture after CMV antigen stimulation. DNA sequence: TGCGCCAGCAGCCAAGATTCGGGGGCCGGCGAGACCCAGTACTTC. Translated, it reads CASSQDSGAGETQYF.